This T cell receptor beta chain was observed in a study of Graves' ophthalmopathy and Graves' hyperthyroidism. The CDR3 covers 13 residues. The germline CDR1 and CDR2 sequences are SEHNR and FQNEAQ (reference sequence). V lost 7 bases to trimming and J lost 7 bases; unmatched junction nucleotides: 7. RNA transcripts were the source from which TCR beta CDR3 regions were amplified. Second-round multiplex PCR came after a first-round RT-PCR that employed HTBI primers. One entry per CDR3 protein results from TCRdb running MiXCR on the multiplex PCR reads. Here the sample spans fewer than 350,000 distinct CDR3 sequences, roughly a sixth being singletons.

Sequenced: peripheral blood. This TCR was recovered from an adult man with Graves' ophthalmopathy. The chain employs TRBV7-9 and TRBJ1-1; 9 nucleotides align to TRBD1. CDR3: CASKTGGSGEAFF. The DNA for the CDR3 is TGTGCCAGCAAAACAGGGGGCAGCGGTGAAGCTTTCTTT.